These 18 T cell receptor beta chains originate from one sample sequenced in a study of T cells in Graves' hyperthyroidism and ophthalmopathy. RNA transcripts yielded amplified TCR beta CDR3 regions. Initially, a first-round RT-PCR of the TCR CDR3 employed the HTBI primer set. Each CDR3 protein is one row after TCRdb ran MiXCR on the multiplex PCR reads. The data contain 95,000 to 110,000 distinct CDR3 sequences, 40% to 50% of them seen just once; the ten biggest clones take up under 30%. Sequenced input: blood. These receptors were taken from a middle-aged man with Graves' hyperthyroidism.

In this sample, this clonotype turned up many times. The J gene is TRBJ1-3, the V gene TRBV11-2; no reliable D call. In germline, CDR1 is SGHAT, CDR2 FQNNGV. The V gene lost 5 bases and the J gene lost 1 base, with 9 bases spanning the gap. The CDR3 is 14 amino acids. The CDR3 nucleotides read TGTGCCAGCAGCCCGCGGAAGTCTGGAAACACCATATATTTT. Translating gives CASSPRKSGNTIYF.

As concerns this clonotype: A much more abundant neighbour one base away suggests this may be a read error. The chain employs TRBV6-5 and TRBJ1-3; unclear D gene. The CDR3 is made up of 15 amino acids. Germline CDR1 is MNHEY and CDR2 is SVGAGI. In DNA form, the CDR3 reads TGTGCCAGCAGTTCGGAGACGGGCTCTGGAAACACCACATATTTT. The encoded protein is CASSSETGSGNTTYF.

Many counts were recorded for this clonotype. The chain uses TRBV11-3 and TRBJ2-1; the match to TRBD2 covers 8 bases. In germline, CDR1 is SGHNT, CDR2 YENEEA. Germline trimming cut 2 bases from V and 1 base from J; bases unmatched to any gene: 4. The CDR3 covers 16 residues. CDR3 region: CASSLRREVSYNEQFF. Written as DNA, the CDR3 is TGTGCCAGCAGCTTAAGGCGGGAGGTATCCTACAATGAGCAGTTCTTC.

The chain carries TRBV3-1 and TRBJ2-5; 7 bases align to TRBD2. CDR3 length equals 15 residues. CDR1 and CDR2 (germline): LGHDT, YNNKEL (reference sequence). V shed 1 base, J shed 1 base, and the junction held 3 bases outside the gene matches. The CDR3 loop is CASSQVGGSQETQYF. CDR3 DNA: TGTGCCAGCAGCCAAGTCGGCGGGAGCCAAGAGACCCAGTACTTC.

This clonotype appeared many times. CDR3: CASGPGGPNQPQHF. The CDR3, as DNA: TGTGCCAGCGGTCCCGGGGGGCCCAATCAGCCCCAGCATTTT. This sequence joins TRBV25-1 and TRBJ1-5, with D possibly matching TRBD1 (6 bases). CDR1 is MGHDK, CDR2 SYGVNS, per germline. V was pared by 8 bases and J by 3 bases, with 14 bases between. This CDR3 spans 14 amino acids.

This clonotype was counted many times. J is TRBJ2-1 and V is TRBV7-3, with 8 bases that match TRBD2. In germline, CDR1 is SGHTA, CDR2 FQGTGA. The CDR3 length is 16 residues. Losses at the gene ends were 2 bases for V and 3 bases for J; bases not matched to a gene: 6. In DNA form, the CDR3 reads TGTGCCAGCAGCTTAGCCGGGGGGGCCGTCTACAATGAGCAGTTCTTC. Its protein is CASSLAGGAVYNEQFF.

Of note for this clonotype: Germline and junction disagree at one end, which may indicate a read error. The V and J genes are TRBV12-3 or TRBV12-4 and TRBJ2-1; 10 nucleotides match TRBD2. CDR3 size: 15 residues. CDR3 loop: CACSMLAGVVNEQFF. CDR3 coding DNA: TGTGCCTGCAGTATGCTAGCGGGAGTCGTCAATGAGCAGTTCTTC.

For this clonotype: A junction end diverges from the germline sequence, so it may reflect a read error. The rearrangement links TRBV13 to TRBJ2-6, with TRBD2 matching 8 bases. This CDR3 spans 17 amino acids. The germline V gene encodes CDR1 PRHDT and CDR2 FYEKMQ (reference sequence). CDR3 nucleotide sequence: TGTGCCAGCAGCCTTCGGGGGGGGGCGGCGGGGGCCAACGTCCCGACTTTC. Translating gives CASSLRGGAAGANVPTF.

This clonotype was recorded only once. The chain carries TRBV29-1 and TRBJ2-1; D might be TRBD1 or TRBD2, each matching 5 bases. Trimming took 7 bases from V and 4 from J, leaving 5 bases between them. Germline CDR1 and CDR2: SQVTM and ANQGSEA. The CDR3 has 10 residues. CDR3 in amino acids: CSGGYNEQFF. DNA for the CDR3: TGCAGCGGGGGGTACAATGAGCAGTTCTTC.

This chain connects TRBV7-2 to TRBJ1-5, with D possibly being TRBD1 (5 bases). V was shortened by 5 bases and J by 8 bases, with 16 bases between the two germline ends. The CDR3 is 14 residues long. The germline V gene encodes CDR1 SGHTA and CDR2 FQGNSA. The CDR3 reads CASSIRGLGEPQHF. As DNA, the CDR3 is TGTGCCAGCAGCATCCGGGGCCTTGGAGAGCCCCAGCATTTT.

This clonotype was recorded many times. The chain uses TRBV6-4 and TRBJ2-6; D is unclear. The CDR3 is 14 amino acids. Per the germline V gene, CDR1 is MRHNA and CDR2 is SNTAGT. The V end lost 3 bases, the J end lost 4 bases, and 7 bases lay between the germline ends. CDR3 DNA: TGTGCCAGCAGTGAAGCGCGAGGGGCCAACGTCCTGACTTTC. Residues: CASSEARGANVLTF.

This clonotype showed up just a few times. V is TRBV18 and J is TRBJ1-5, with D tentatively TRBD1 (5 bases). V lost 0 bases and J 11 bases, leaving 17 bases between the germline ends. The CDR3 totals 15 residues. In germline, CDR1 is KGHSH, CDR2 LQKENI. The CDR3 loop reads CASSPPGASEGAQHF. The CDR3 DNA follows: TGTGCCAGCTCACCACCCGGGGCCTCGGAGGGAGCCCAGCATTTT.

A note on this clonotype: This CDR3 fails to terminate in the conserved phenylalanine or tryptophan, so it likely reflects a read error. The J gene is TRBJ2-3, the V gene TRBV2; the match to TRBD2 covers 9 bases. Per germline, CDR1 SNHLY and CDR2 FYNNEI. Trimming cost V 7 bases and J 0 bases; bases outside gene matches: 14. The CDR3 is 18 residues long. The CDR3 DNA reads TGTGCCAGCAAATTAGGAGCGGGAGGCGTAAGGAGCACAGATACGCAGTATATT. Translated: CASKLGAGGVRSTDTQYI.

Concerning this clonotype: A much larger clone sits a single nucleotide away, making a read error possible. The conserved phenylalanine or tryptophan is not found at the CDR3 terminus, so this likely reflects a read error. The chain uses TRBV5-8 and TRBJ1-1; D is undetermined. Between the trimmed V and J ends, which lost 5 bases and 0 bases, there was a span of 5 bases. This CDR3 region has 12 residues. Germline lookup yields CDR1 SGHTS and CDR2 YDEGEE. Written as DNA, the CDR3 is TGTGCCAGCAGTCTCCTGAACACTGAAGCTTTCTTG. Translation: CASSLLNTEAFL.

The chain is built from TRBV4-1 and TRBJ2-1; TRBD1 is a possible D gene (5 bases). This CDR3 comprises 15 residues. Germline CDR1 and CDR2: MGHRA and YSYEKL. Trimming pared 2 bases from V and 9 bases from J, leaving 17 bases between. Here the CDR3 reads CASSQIRRSGAEQFF. CDR3 in DNA: TGCGCCAGCAGCCAAATTAGAAGGTCTGGGGCTGAGCAGTTCTTC.

The sample holds many counts of this clonotype. The chain joins TRBV20-1 to TRBJ2-3; 15 nucleotides align to TRBD2. CDR1 is DFQATT and CDR2 is SNEGSKA in the germline V gene (reference sequence). The CDR3 has 16 residues. V shed 3 bases and J 3 bases; nucleotides not matched to a gene: 4. CDR3 amino acids: CSARGTSGRITDTQYF. The CDR3 nucleotides read TGCAGTGCTAGGGGGACTAGCGGGAGGATAACAGATACGCAGTATTTT.

This clonotype was seen at least ten times. The V and J genes are TRBV7-9 and TRBJ2-5; perhaps TRBD1 as D (7 bases). This CDR3 spans 15 amino acids. Trimming took 5 bases from V and 4 from J, leaving 17 bases between them. CDR1 and CDR2 (germline): SEHNR, FQNEAQ (reference sequence). The CDR3 DNA reads as TGTGCCAGCAGCCTCAGGGGGGTAACCCCAGAGACCCAGTACTTC. Protein: CASSLRGVTPETQYF.

This clonotype came up many times. The V gene is TRBV4-1, the J gene TRBJ2-7, with TRBD1 matching over 10 bases. CDR3 length: 15 amino acids. The J segment lost 5 bases and the V segment lost 7 bases, leaving 11 bases of the junction unmatched. Germline CDR1 MGHRA, CDR2 YSYEKL. CDR3 sequence reads: CASTPPGQGSHEQYF. Written as DNA, the CDR3 is TGCGCCAGCACACCACCGGGACAGGGGTCCCACGAGCAGTACTTC.